The clone carrying this T cell receptor beta chain was counted only a few times. The antigen is undetermined. Samples came from axillary lymph nodes draining the breast cancer. Using its own MiXCR run on the multiplex PCR reads, TCRdb lists one record per CDR3 protein. The top ten hold roughly 4.5% of the sample, which has 150,000 to 200,000 distinct CDR3 sequences, approximately 33% seen once. The source of the sample is a study of breast tumors, draining lymph nodes, adjacent tissues. Study findings and constraints: Most tumor T cells seemingly derive from lymph node, then expand in tumor. Tumor and nontumor repertoires were significantly more similar in luminal-like than in basal-like breast cancer. Compared with lymph nodes, tumors were less diverse; compared with nontumor tissue, more.

Germline V lookup: CDR1 SGHKS, CDR2 YYEKEE (reference sequence). CDR3 length: 17 amino acids. V lost 0 bases to trimming and J lost 8 bases, with 23 bases between them. Material for sequencing was axillary lymph node tissue. The genes are TRBV5-5 and TRBJ1-2; unclear D gene. The clonotype was recovered from a female donor with breast cancer. Some clones in this sample may be carry-over from other donors' samples. This CDR3 reads CASSLGQTGVRYAGYTF. CDR3 DNA: TGTGCCAGCAGCTTGGGCCAGACCGGAGTGCGTTATGCGGGCTACACCTTC.